Detailed here is one TCR beta chain. Reanalyzing the 5' RACE reads, TCRdb keeps one entry per CDR3 protein, without DNA. Recorded here are 330,000 or so distinct CDR3 sequences; the top ten clones represent 2%. This entry belongs to a study of monozygotic twins with inflammatory bowel disease. CDR1 is SQVTM and CDR2 is ANQGSEA in the germline V gene. The CDR3 extends over 12 amino acids. This TCR was sampled from a human donor with ulcerative colitis or Crohn's disease, or a healthy co-twin of an affected twin (not recorded which). Specimen: blood. V is TRBV29-1 and J is TRBJ1-2; the D call of TRBD1 rests on TCRdb alone, since no DNA is present to check it. The CDR3 region is CSVEGQERGYTF.